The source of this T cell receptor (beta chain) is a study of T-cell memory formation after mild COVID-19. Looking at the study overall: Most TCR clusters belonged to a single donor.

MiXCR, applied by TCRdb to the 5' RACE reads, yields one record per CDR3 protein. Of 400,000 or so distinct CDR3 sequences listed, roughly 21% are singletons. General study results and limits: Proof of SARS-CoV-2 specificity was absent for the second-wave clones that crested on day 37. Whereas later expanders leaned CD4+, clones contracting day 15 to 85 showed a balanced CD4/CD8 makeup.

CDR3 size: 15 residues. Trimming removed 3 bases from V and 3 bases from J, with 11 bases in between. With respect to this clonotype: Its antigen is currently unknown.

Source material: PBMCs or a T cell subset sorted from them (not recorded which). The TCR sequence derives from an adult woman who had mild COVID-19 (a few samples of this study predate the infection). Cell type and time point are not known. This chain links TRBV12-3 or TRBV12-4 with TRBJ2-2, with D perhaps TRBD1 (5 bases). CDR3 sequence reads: CASSFGVGHTGELFF. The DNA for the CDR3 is TGTGCCAGCAGTTTTGGCGTGGGGCACACCGGGGAGCTGTTTTTT.